This T cell receptor (beta chain) was sequenced in a study of shared clonotypes between healthy human individuals. Study conclusions and caveats: The small donor group covered limited genetic and exposure diversity.

Sequencing was at deep level. The material for each subset, its genomic DNA, was split evenly across several immunoSEQ plates. Profiled with immunoSEQ multiplex PCR; TCRdb holds only in-frame clones, not every one. Of over 75,000 clones in the sample, 60% to 70% were seen once. A word on this clone: Its antigen is unknown.

The receptor comes from a man aged 25-40 years in good health. Sequencing input: memory CD8+ T cells sorted from blood. Documented subset: CD45RO+ cells pooled with CCR7-negative TemRA cells.

The CDR3 region is CASSPQGPSPPQHF. CDR3 nucleotide sequence: TGTGCCAGTAGCCCACAGGGACCCTCGCCGCCCCAGCATTTT. The chain uses TRBV27 and TRBJ1-5; maybe TRBD1 (6 bases). This CDR3 region has 14 residues. Trimming took 9 bases from V and 9 from J, leaving 21 bases between them. Germline-derived CDR1 and CDR2 are MNHEY and SMNVEV (reference sequence).